The 10 T cell receptor beta chains below come from one sample, sequenced in a study of early T cells in non-severe SARS-CoV-2 infection. TCRdb used MiXCR to reprocess the 5' RACE reads, holding one entry per CDR3 protein. The sample has roughly 20,000 distinct CDR3 sequences; about 3.8% are singletons. The sequenced sample consisted of whole blood. These receptors all stem from an adult who was a healthcare worker with PCR-confirmed SARS-CoV-2 infection or an uninfected control (not recorded which).

This clonotype is labeled as medium-sized. V is TRBV29-1 and J is TRBJ1-2; 10 bases fit TRBD1. Trimming cost V 5 bases and J 4 bases; bases outside gene matches: 1. This CDR3 has 12 residues. Looked up from germline, CDR1 is SQVTM and CDR2 is ANQGSEA. The CDR3 sequence: CSVRQGAYGYTF. The CDR3 DNA is TGCAGCGTTCGACAGGGGGCCTATGGCTACACCTTC.

This clonotype was seen at least ten times. This chain links TRBV3-1 with TRBJ1-2; TRBD1 agrees at 7 bases. CDR1 is LGHDT and CDR2 is YNNKEL in the germline V gene (reference sequence). This CDR3 is built from 19 residues. The J segment lost 0 bases and the V segment lost 5 bases, leaving 18 bases of the junction unmatched. The CDR3 coding sequence is TGTGCCAGCAGCAAAGTACGGGACAGAACTCGTCCAGCTAACTATGGCTACACCTTC. Protein sequence: CASSKVRDRTRPANYGYTF.

Judged by abundance, this clonotype is medium-sized. The chain links TRBV28 to TRBJ2-1; no clear D. The CDR3 is 13 amino acids. Germline V gene lookup returns CDR1 MDHEN and CDR2 SYDVKM. With 3 bases removed from V and 4 bases from J, the gap between germline ends came to 7 bases. CDR3 region: CASSLTRYNEQFF. CDR3 DNA sequence: TGTGCCAGCAGTTTGACGCGGTACAATGAGCAGTTCTTC.

There are many counts of this clonotype. J is TRBJ2-7 and V is TRBV4-1; tentative D call: TRBD1 (6 bases). Germline V gene data show CDR1 as MGHRA and CDR2 as YSYEKL. CDR3 length: 12 amino acids. V was cut by 0 bases and J by 7 bases, with 7 bases left in between. The DNA of the CDR3 is TGCGCCAGCAGCCAAGATCAGGGGGAGCAGTACTTC. Residues: CASSQDQGEQYF.

Ten or more counts support this clonotype. This rearrangement joins TRBV10-3 to TRBJ2-7; a possible D gene is TRBD1 (6 bases). V lost 2 bases and J lost 5, with 16 bases in between. There are 15 residues in the CDR3. Germline V gives CDR1 ENHRY, CDR2 SYGVKD. The CDR3 here is CAISEGSGAPDEQYF. As DNA, the CDR3 is TGTGCCATCAGTGAGGGGTCAGGGGCCCCGGACGAGCAGTACTTC.

At least ten counts were recorded for this clonotype. This chain uses TRBV12-3 or TRBV12-4 with TRBJ2-2; maybe TRBD2 (6 bases). The length of the CDR3 is 14 residues. V lost 5 bases and J lost 1, with 8 bases in between. CDR3 in amino acids: CASSPGLNTGELFF. CDR3 DNA: TGTGCCAGCAGTCCGGGACTGAACACCGGGGAGCTGTTTTTT.

This clonotype has a count of ten or more. The chain carries TRBV12-3 or TRBV12-4 and TRBJ2-7; D perhaps matches TRBD1 (5 bases). CDR3 length: 16 amino acids. Trimming removed 2 bases at V and 5 bases at J, with 19 bases between. The CDR3 DNA reads as TGTGCCAGCAGTTTAATGGGCGCAGGGATGACCGACGAGCAGTACTTC. Residues: CASSLMGAGMTDEQYF.

This clonotype was recorded at least ten times. The chain combines TRBV20-1 with TRBJ1-3; tentatively, D is TRBD1 (6 bases). This CDR3 region has 16 residues. The germline V gene has CDR1 DFQATT and CDR2 SNEGSKA (reference sequence). V lost 0 bases to trimming and J lost 0 bases, with 12 bases between them. The DNA of the CDR3 is TGCAGTGCTAGAGAGCTAGGAGGGGGCTCTGGAAACACCATATATTTT. Residues: CSARELGGGSGNTIYF.

This clonotype was picked up many times. CDR3 nucleotides: TGTGCCAGTAGTATCAGCCGAGATAGCAATCAGCCCCAGCATTTT. Translated: CASSISRDSNQPQHF. V is TRBV19 and J is TRBJ1-5; no definite D call. Germline CDR1 and CDR2: LNHDA and SQIVND (reference sequence). This CDR3 has 15 amino acids. The V end was cut by 3 bases, the J end by 0 bases, with 9 bases between.

There are many counts of this clonotype. The V gene is TRBV9, the J gene TRBJ2-5; possibly TRBD2 for D (5 bases). The CDR3 consists of 14 residues. Germline-derived CDR1 and CDR2 are SGDLS and YYNGEE. V was cut by 4 bases and J by 3 bases, with 13 bases left in between. The DNA of the CDR3 is TGTGCCAGCAGCTATCTAGGAGGTAAAGAGACCCAGTACTTC. Its protein product is CASSYLGGKETQYF.